The clone carrying this T cell receptor beta chain has just one count. Germline CDR1 SGHRS, CDR2 YFSETQ. Trimming took off 0 bases at V and 0 bases at J, with 13 bases between the two ends. This CDR3 has 16 residues. Participants were aged about 18 to 95 years, lived in over 20 US areas, and enrolled virtually. This entry belongs to a study of blood T cell repertoires in COVID-19. Study details: Researchers got acute and convalescent COVID-19 samples from the United States, Italy and Spain. T cells, B-cell-depleted T cells, or PBMCs provided the cDNA or gDNA that served as material.

In the original analysis: Reference gene primer amplification gave estimated nucleated cell counts. Clones were read by immunoSEQ multiplex PCR, and TCRdb kept only the in-frame ones, dropping some. The D gene and trimming were derived from the DNA, and the V and J assignments and clone size from that table. The sample yields more than 300,000 clones, 85% to 90% seen once. V usage is TRBV5-1 and J usage is TRBJ2-7; no clear D. The sample comprised PBMCs or T cells enriched from blood (not recorded which). This receptor was identified in a man aged 25 to 40 who had recovered from COVID-19. The CDR3, as DNA: TGCGCCAGCAGCTTGGGAGGCGTAGGAAGCTCCTACGAGCAGTACTTC. Its translation: CASSLGGVGSSYEQYF.